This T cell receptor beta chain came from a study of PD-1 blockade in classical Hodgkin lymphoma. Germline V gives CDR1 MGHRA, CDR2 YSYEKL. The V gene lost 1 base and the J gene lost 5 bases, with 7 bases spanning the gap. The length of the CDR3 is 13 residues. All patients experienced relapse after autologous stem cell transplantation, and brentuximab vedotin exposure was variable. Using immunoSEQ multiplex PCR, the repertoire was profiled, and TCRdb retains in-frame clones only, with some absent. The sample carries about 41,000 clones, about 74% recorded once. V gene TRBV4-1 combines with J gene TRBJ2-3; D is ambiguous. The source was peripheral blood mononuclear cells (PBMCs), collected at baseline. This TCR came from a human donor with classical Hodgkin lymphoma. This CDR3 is CASSQAGRDTQYF. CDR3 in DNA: TGCGCCAGCAGCCAAGCTGGGCGAGATACGCAGTATTTT.